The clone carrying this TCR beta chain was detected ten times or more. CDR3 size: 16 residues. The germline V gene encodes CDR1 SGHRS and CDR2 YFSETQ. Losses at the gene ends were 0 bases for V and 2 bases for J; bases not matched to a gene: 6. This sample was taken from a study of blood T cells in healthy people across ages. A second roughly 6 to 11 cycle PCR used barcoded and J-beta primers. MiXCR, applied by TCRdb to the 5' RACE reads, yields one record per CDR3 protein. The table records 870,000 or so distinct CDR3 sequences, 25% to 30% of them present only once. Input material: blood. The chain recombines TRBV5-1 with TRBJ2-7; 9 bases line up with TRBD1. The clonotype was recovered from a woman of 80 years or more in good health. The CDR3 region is CASSLASGTGTYEQYF. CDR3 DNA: TGCGCCAGCAGCTTGGCCTCCGGGACAGGGACCTACGAGCAGTACTTC.